The clone carrying this T cell receptor (beta chain) was observed once. The antigen is not known. Expressed TCRB transcripts were sequenced, since all the RNA that had been isolated was reverse transcribed. The protocol was immunoSEQ multiplex PCR, while the TCRdb copy is restricted to in-frame clones and leaves out a portion. The table includes more than 250,000 clones, around 21% detected once. The data were taken from a study of beta chain features in type 1 diabetes. Study findings and constraints: Among all four CD4+ subsets, Type 1 diabetes patients had TCRB CDR3s that were moderately but significantly shorter. Shorter templates may be favored by PCR, equally so in patients and controls. Sequencing used cDNA, and cells with high TCR expression could therefore be over-represented.

Germline V gene data show CDR1 as SGHTA and CDR2 as FQGTGA. V lost 5 bases and J lost 3, with 9 bases in between. The CDR3 totals 13 residues. Sorting based on CD45RO/CCR7/CD25/CD127/CD95/CD27 separated CD4+ naive, central memory, regulatory and stem cell-like memory cells. Each population that was sorted was more than 95% pure. The sequenced sample was naive CD4+ T cells from blood. V gene TRBV7-3 combines with J gene TRBJ2-3, with D maybe TRBD2 (6 bases). This TCR was recovered from a middle-aged woman with type 1 diabetes. The CDR3 sequence: CASSRGSTDTQYF. The CDR3 bases are TGTGCCAGCAGCCGGGGGTCGACAGATACGCAGTATTTT.